Shown below are 32 T cell receptor beta chains from a single sample sequenced in a study of blood T cell repertoires in COVID-19 (dated by TCRdb to the early 2020s). The library was prepared using the immunoSEQ multiplex PCR assay. Sourced from immuneACCESS, this table was stored by TCRdb with only in-frame sequences that have V and J called. A share of the clones is absent; for the studies checked, an unresolved V gene accounts for under half, and the remainder has no known explanation. The sample table records hundreds of thousands of clones; 65% to 90% of these occur just once. The top ten clonotypes cover 7.2% of the sample. What was sequenced was peripheral blood. These TCRs come from a human donor in a cohort sampled during active COVID-19.

J is TRBJ1-6 and V is TRBV28; TRBD1 might be the D (6 bases). The CDR3 totals 16 residues. Looked up from germline, CDR1 is MDHEN and CDR2 is SYDVKM. Trimming took 6 bases from V and 6 from J, leaving 18 bases between them. CDR3 sequence reads: CASRPSQGLRNSPLHF. The CDR3 nucleotides are TGTGCCAGCAGACCCTCTCAGGGGTTGCGTAATTCACCCCTCCACTTT.

The CDR3 is CASSVGTGGLQTQYF. CDR3 bases: TGTGCCAGCAGCGTCGGAACGGGTGGTCTTCAGACCCAGTACTTC. This rearrangement joins TRBV9 to TRBJ2-5, with D hard to call. V was clipped by 2 bases and J by 6 bases, with 17 bases between them. Per the germline V gene, CDR1 is SGDLS and CDR2 is YYNGEE. The CDR3 covers 15 residues.

The CDR3, as DNA: TGTGCCACCAGTGAATCAGGGGGTTATAGCAATCAGCCCCAGCATTTT. This sequence encodes CATSESGGYSNQPQHF. The chain links TRBV24-1 to TRBJ1-5; 7 nucleotides line up with TRBD1. Germline CDR1 KGHDR, CDR2 SFDVKD. This CDR3 has 16 residues. V lost 4 bases, J lost 0 bases, and 5 bases stayed unmatched.

This sequence joins TRBV11-2 and TRBJ1-2; perhaps TRBD1 as D (6 bases). Trimming took 1 base from V and 3 from J, leaving 9 bases between them. Per the germline V gene, CDR1 is SGHAT and CDR2 is FQNNGV. The length of the CDR3 is 14 residues. The CDR3 region has the DNA TGTGCCAGCAGCTTAGGCGGGGGCGACTATGGCTACACCTTC. Encoded protein: CASSLGGGDYGYTF.

The V and J genes are TRBV9 and TRBJ2-5; 9 nucleotides agree with TRBD2. V shed 7 bases and J 1 base; nucleotides not matched to a gene: 8. In germline, CDR1 is SGDLS, CDR2 YYNGEE. This CDR3 has 15 residues. CDR3 in DNA: TGTGCCAGCTCATTTCTAGCGGGGTCCCAAGAGACCCAGTACTTC. Translated: CASSFLAGSQETQYF.

The rearrangement uses TRBV9 and TRBJ2-3; D is possibly TRBD1 (5 bases). CDR1 SGDLS and CDR2 YYNGEE come from the germline V gene. The CDR3 is 16 amino acids. Trimming pared 0 bases from V and 5 bases from J, leaving 16 bases between. The CDR3 DNA is TGTGCCAGCAGCGTAGCTGGCAGGGTTGTGATAGATACGCAGTATTTT. Translation gives CASSVAGRVVIDTQYF.

This chain uses TRBV24-1 with TRBJ1-2, with 8 bases identical to TRBD1. Germline CDR1 KGHDR, CDR2 SFDVKD. The CDR3 is 16 residues long. V dropped 3 bases and J dropped 3; count of bases not matched to a gene: 8. The CDR3 spells CATSDSSGTGDYGYTF. Here the CDR3 DNA reads TGTGCCACCAGTGATAGCTCCGGGACAGGAGACTATGGCTACACCTTC.

This chain joins TRBV15 and TRBJ1-1; possible D gene TRBD1, 6 bases. This CDR3 has 15 amino acids. Germline V gene sequence: CDR1 LNHNV, CDR2 YYDKDF (reference sequence). The V gene lost 5 bases and the J gene lost 1 base, with 14 bases spanning the gap. Written as DNA, the CDR3 is TGTGCCACCAGCCGGCCGGGACACCCGAACACTGAAGCTTTCTTT. It encodes CATSRPGHPNTEAFF.

The J gene is TRBJ2-7, the V gene TRBV5-1, with a possible D match to TRBD2 (6 bases). The CDR3 runs 14 residues. The germline V and J ends were trimmed by 0 bases and 3 bases, with 10 bases remaining between them. CDR1 and CDR2 from the germline V gene are SGHRS and YFSETQ. The CDR3: CASSLGDGGYEQYF. CDR3 nucleotides: TGCGCCAGCAGCTTGGGGGACGGGGGCTACGAGCAGTACTTC.

The chain recombines TRBV2 with TRBJ1-1; weak D call: TRBD1 (6 bases). The CDR3 runs to 16 residues. Trimming pared 11 bases from V and 4 bases from J, leaving 26 bases between. The V gene's germline CDR1 is SNHLY and CDR2 FYNNEI. Written as DNA, the CDR3 is TGTGCCTCGCAGCGGGACACAATGGGAATGCGCACTGAAGCTTTCTTT. This codes for CASQRDTMGMRTEAFF.

V usage is TRBV2 and J usage is TRBJ1-5; D ambiguous. This CDR3 contains 11 residues. Germline-derived CDR1 and CDR2 are SNHLY and FYNNEI. Trimming took 6 bases from V and 11 from J, leaving 11 bases between them. The CDR3 nucleotides read TGTGCCAGCAGGATAGGAGTAGCCCAGCATTTT. Protein product: CASRIGVAQHF.

CDR3 bases: TGTGCCAGCTCACCAAAGATGACAGACAATCAGCCCCAGCATTTT. Translation: CASSPKMTDNQPQHF. The chain combines TRBV18 with TRBJ1-5; D perhaps matches TRBD1 (5 bases). The V end lost 2 bases, the J end lost 3 bases, and 11 bases lay between the germline ends. The CDR3 runs 15 residues. The germline gives CDR1 KGHSH, CDR2 LQKENI.

There are many counts of this clone. The rearrangement joins TRBV9 to TRBJ2-2, with unresolved D. V was pared by 3 bases and J by 1 base, with 7 bases between. Per germline, CDR1 SGDLS and CDR2 YYNGEE. The length of the CDR3 is 14 residues. The CDR3 sequence: CASSGHLNTGELFF. The CDR3 bases are TGTGCCAGCAGCGGACATCTGAACACCGGGGAGCTGTTTTTT.

CDR3 loop: CASSPGLGTDTQYF. The CDR3 DNA reads TGTGCCAGCAGTCCGGGACTAGGAACAGATACGCAGTATTTT. This chain connects TRBV6-6 to TRBJ2-3; TRBD2 aligns across 8 bases. Looked up from germline, CDR1 is MNHNY and CDR2 is SVGAGI (reference sequence). The CDR3 loop spans 14 amino acids. The ends lost 5 bases at V and 3 bases at J; junction bases unmatched: 4.

The V call is TRBV27, the J call TRBJ2-7; a possible D gene is TRBD1 (6 bases). The V gene lost 6 bases and the J gene lost 4 bases, with 10 bases spanning the gap. This CDR3 has 12 amino acids. CDR1 is MNHEY and CDR2 is SMNVEV in the germline V gene (reference sequence). Here the CDR3 reads CASRNQGYEQYF. CDR3 coding DNA: TGTGCCAGCAGGAACCAGGGGTACGAGCAGTACTTC.

This CDR3 reads CASAPGQFTEAFF. DNA for the CDR3: TGTGCCAGTGCACCGGGACAGTTCACTGAAGCTTTCTTT. V usage is TRBV19 and J usage is TRBJ1-1; 7 bases agree with TRBD1. The ends lost 8 bases at V and 4 bases at J; junction bases unmatched: 7. Germline lookup yields CDR1 LNHDA and CDR2 SQIVND (reference sequence). The CDR3 is made up of 13 amino acids. Variable domain in full (rest from reference TRBV19 and TRBJ1-1): DGGITQSPKYLFRKEGQNVTLSCEQNLNHDAMYWYRQDPGQGLRLIYYSQIVNDFQKGDIAEGYSVSREKKESFPLTVTSAQKNPTAFYLCASAPGQFTEAFFGQGTRLTVV.

The chain uses TRBV11-3 and TRBJ2-1; 7 nucleotides line up with TRBD2. The CDR3 contains 16 residues. Germline assignment: CDR1 SGHNT and CDR2 YENEEA. V was clipped by 0 bases and J by 8 bases; unmatched bases: 10. The CDR3 sequence: CASSLDGRGGVDEQFF. CDR3 DNA sequence: TGTGCCAGCAGCTTAGATGGTCGCGGGGGTGTCGATGAGCAGTTCTTC.

V gene TRBV7-3 combines with J gene TRBJ2-2, with 15 bases identical to TRBD2. With 5 bases clipped from V and 6 bases from J, the junction kept 7 bases outside the gene matches. Looked up from germline, CDR1 is SGHTA and CDR2 is FQGTGA. CDR3 length equals 17 residues. The CDR3 DNA reads as TGTGCCAGCAGCCCCGGGACTAGCGGGGGGAGAGCCGGGGAGCTGTTTTTT. This encodes CASSPGTSGGRAGELFF.

The rearrangement links TRBV27 to TRBJ2-1; possibly TRBD1 for D (6 bases). Germline loops: CDR1 MNHEY, CDR2 SMNVEV (reference sequence). This CDR3 contains 13 residues. Trimming left V 6 bases short and J 8 bases short, with 14 bases between. CDR3 DNA sequence: TGTGCCAGCAGCCCATTGGCAGGGGATGAGCAGTTCTTC. The encoded protein is CASSPLAGDEQFF.

The chain employs TRBV19 and TRBJ1-1; the D is unclear. The CDR3 spans 12 residues. V was pared by 11 bases and J by 5 bases, with 15 bases between. Per the germline V gene, CDR1 is LNHDA and CDR2 is SQIVND (reference sequence). CDR3 DNA: TGTGCCTCCCGTCGTAGTGAAACTGAAGCTTTCTTT. Translating it yields CASRRSETEAFF.

The chain recombines TRBV24-1 with TRBJ2-1; D is perhaps TRBD2 (7 bases). The germline CDR1 and CDR2 sequences are KGHDR and SFDVKD. V was clipped by 5 bases and J by 7 bases, with 17 bases between them. This CDR3 is 15 amino acids long. CDR3 protein: CATSALLGGQNEQFF. CDR3 coding DNA: TGTGCCACCAGTGCCCTTTTGGGGGGGCAGAATGAGCAGTTCTTC.

V usage is TRBV12-5 and J usage is TRBJ1-4; D possibly corresponds to TRBD1 (5 bases). This CDR3 is built from 16 residues. Trimming removed 1 base at V and 0 bases at J, with 9 bases between. The germline gives CDR1 LGHNT, CDR2 FRNRAP. In DNA, the CDR3 is TGTGCTAGTGGTTTGGGACAGACCCCAACTAATGAAAAACTGTTTTTT. Protein: CASGLGQTPTNEKLFF.

CDR3 region: CASSLQTGFNTEAFF. CDR3 DNA sequence: TGCGCCAGCAGCTTGCAGACAGGGTTCAACACTGAAGCTTTCTTT. The rearrangement uses TRBV5-1 and TRBJ1-1; 7 bases match TRBD1. The germline V gene has CDR1 SGHRS and CDR2 YFSETQ. The trim removed 1 base at V and 2 bases at J, leaving 5 bases unmatched. CDR3 length: 15 amino acids.

This sequence joins TRBV27 and TRBJ1-5; D call uncertain. The CDR3 contains 14 residues. With 9 bases removed from V and 2 bases from J, the gap between germline ends came to 14 bases. Germline V gives CDR1 MNHEY, CDR2 SMNVEV (reference sequence). The DNA of the CDR3 is TGTGCCAGTAGAATCAGAGGAGGCAATCAGCCCCAGCATTTT. This gives the protein CASRIRGGNQPQHF.

V gene TRBV7-9 combines with J gene TRBJ2-2, with D perhaps TRBD2 (6 bases). This CDR3 is 15 amino acids long. Trimming cost V 5 bases and J 0 bases, with 10 bases left between them. Looked up from germline, CDR1 is SEHNR and CDR2 is FQNEAQ (reference sequence). CDR3 coding DNA: TGTGCCAGCAGCCGGGGGTATTCGAACACCGGGGAGCTGTTTTTT. This codes for CASSRGYSNTGELFF.

The chain joins TRBV13 to TRBJ2-1, with 7 bases that match TRBD2. Germline values: CDR1 PRHDT, CDR2 FYEKMQ (reference sequence). Unmatched junction bases numbered 5, after V lost 5 bases and J lost 4 bases. The CDR3 has 14 residues. This chain's CDR3 is CASSPGTMYNEQFF. The DNA for the CDR3 is TGTGCCAGCAGCCCCGGGACTATGTACAATGAGCAGTTCTTC.

V usage is TRBV3-1 (or the pseudogene TRBV3-2) and J usage is TRBJ1-2, with D possibly being TRBD1 (5 bases). CDR1 is LGHDT, CDR2 YNNKEL, per germline (reference sequence). V was shortened by 4 bases and J by 8 bases, with 17 bases between the two germline ends. CDR3 length: 14 amino acids. CDR3 region: CASSRRGSSVGYTF. The CDR3 DNA reads TGTGCCAGCAGCCGTCGGGGGTCATCGGTGGGCTACACCTTC.

The rearrangement joins TRBV7-9 to TRBJ1-1; D is unresolved. Germline CDR1 is SEHNR and CDR2 is FQNEAQ (reference sequence). This CDR3 region has 14 residues. V was shortened by 0 bases and J by 8 bases, with 13 bases between the two germline ends. The CDR3 protein is CASSLARFIPEAFF. The CDR3, as DNA: TGTGCCAGCAGCTTAGCGCGATTCATCCCCGAAGCTTTCTTT.

The rearrangement links TRBV4-1 to TRBJ2-7; TRBD1 agrees at 8 bases. The length of the CDR3 is 15 residues. Germline V gene sequence: CDR1 MGHRA, CDR2 YSYEKL. Trimming took 2 bases from V and 2 from J; bases not matched to a gene: 5. Here the CDR3 reads CASSQNRGKTYEQYF. The CDR3 bases are TGCGCCAGCAGCCAAAACAGGGGGAAAACCTACGAGCAGTACTTC.

The V call is TRBV7-8, the J call TRBJ1-2, with a possible D match to TRBD1 (6 bases). V dropped 5 bases and J dropped 4 bases, with 26 bases sitting between them. Germline loops: CDR1 SGHVS, CDR2 FQNEAQ. The CDR3 covers 18 residues. The CDR3 DNA is TGTGCCAGCAGCGCGTATCTGGCAGGGGACGAGTCCCTCTATGGCTACACCTTC. Translated, it gives CASSAYLAGDESLYGYTF. Drawing the rest from reference TRBV7-8 and TRBJ1-2, the complete variable domain is GAGVSQSPRYKVAKRGQDVALRCDPISGHVSLFWYQQALGQGPEFLTYFQNEAQLDKSGLPSDRFFAERPEGSVSTLKIQRTQQEDSAVYLCASSAYLAGDESLYGYTFGSGTRLTVV.

The chain carries TRBV5-4 and TRBJ2-3; 9 nucleotides align to TRBD1. In germline, CDR1 is SGHNT, CDR2 YYREEE (reference sequence). This CDR3 contains 16 residues. The V segment lost 4 bases and the J segment 6 bases; nucleotides outside the gene matches: 12. For the CDR3, the DNA is TGTGCCAGCAGCCCAGCGACGGGACAGGGTAGGGATACGCAGTATTTT. It specifies CASSPATGQGRDTQYF.

The V gene is TRBV4-2, the J gene TRBJ1-2, with 8 positions matching TRBD1. Germline V gives CDR1 LGHNA, CDR2 YNFKEQ. This CDR3 is 13 amino acids long. The V and J ends lost 1 base and 5 bases, in that order; junction bases with no gene match: 0. The CDR3 nucleotides are TGTGCCAGCAGCCAAGGACAGGGGTATGGCTACACCTTC. The encoded protein is CASSQGQGYGYTF.